The 6 T cell receptor beta chains given below trace back to one sample, sequenced in a study of technical replicates of blood from a handful of donors. The method was immunoSEQ multiplex PCR; TCRdb's version includes in-frame clones alone and lacks a portion of them. The sample lists about 81,000 clones, 85% to 95% seen once, with 0.2% to 0.3% in the top ten. The source material was T cells isolated from PBMCs. All receptors derive from a human donor in good health.

The genes are TRBV27 and TRBJ2-7; tentative D call: TRBD2 (5 bases). Germline assignment: CDR1 MNHEY and CDR2 SMNVEV (reference sequence). The length of the CDR3 is 15 residues. Trimming removed 6 bases at V and 3 bases at J, with 18 bases between. The CDR3 spells CASRPPRGEDYEQYF. In nucleotides, the CDR3 is TGTGCCAGCAGACCACCACGGGGAGAGGACTACGAGCAGTACTTC.

The rearrangement links TRBV29-1 to TRBJ2-6, with unresolved D. With 3 bases removed from V and 0 bases from J, the gap between germline ends came to 6 bases. CDR3 size: 14 residues. Per germline, CDR1 SQVTM and CDR2 ANQGSEA. The CDR3 sequence: CSVDSRSGANVLTF. As DNA, the CDR3 is TGCAGCGTTGATTCTCGCTCTGGGGCCAACGTCCTGACTTTC.

This clone has more than one count but fewer than ten. The V and J genes are TRBV30 and TRBJ1-1, with D perhaps TRBD1 (6 bases). The CDR3 covers 13 residues. The germline CDR1 and CDR2 sequences are GTSNPN and SVGIG (reference sequence). Trimming took 1 base from V and 6 from J, leaving 12 bases between them. For the CDR3, the DNA is TGTGCCTGGAGTGAACAGGGTACGGCTGAAGCTTTCTTT. This sequence encodes CAWSEQGTAEAFF.

The J gene is TRBJ1-2, the V gene TRBV11-2; 7 positions agree with TRBD1. Germline loops: CDR1 SGHAT, CDR2 FQNNGV. Unmatched junction bases numbered 20, after V lost 6 bases and J lost 7 bases. The CDR3 covers 17 residues. CDR3 in amino acids: CASSPPTGLKSFRGYTF. CDR3 coding DNA: TGTGCCAGCAGTCCCCCGACAGGGCTTAAGAGTTTTCGTGGCTACACCTTC.

V usage is TRBV10-3 and J usage is TRBJ1-1; possible D gene TRBD1, 5 bases. Germline assignment: CDR1 ENHRY and CDR2 SYGVKD. Trimming took off 0 bases at V and 2 bases at J, with 16 bases between the two ends. The CDR3 spans 17 residues. This chain's CDR3 is CAISESGPGVGNTEAFF. CDR3 in DNA: TGTGCCATCAGTGAGTCAGGACCGGGGGTAGGAAACACTGAAGCTTTCTTT.

J is TRBJ2-7 and V is TRBV7-6, with D tentatively TRBD1 (6 bases). Germline CDR1 reads SGHVS; CDR2 reads FNYEAQ. V was trimmed by 0 bases and J by 3 bases, leaving 18 bases between them. The CDR3 spans 17 residues. This CDR3 reads CASSLAPLSARGYEQYF. The CDR3 DNA is TGTGCCAGCAGCTTAGCTCCTCTGTCGGCCAGGGGCTACGAGCAGTACTTC.